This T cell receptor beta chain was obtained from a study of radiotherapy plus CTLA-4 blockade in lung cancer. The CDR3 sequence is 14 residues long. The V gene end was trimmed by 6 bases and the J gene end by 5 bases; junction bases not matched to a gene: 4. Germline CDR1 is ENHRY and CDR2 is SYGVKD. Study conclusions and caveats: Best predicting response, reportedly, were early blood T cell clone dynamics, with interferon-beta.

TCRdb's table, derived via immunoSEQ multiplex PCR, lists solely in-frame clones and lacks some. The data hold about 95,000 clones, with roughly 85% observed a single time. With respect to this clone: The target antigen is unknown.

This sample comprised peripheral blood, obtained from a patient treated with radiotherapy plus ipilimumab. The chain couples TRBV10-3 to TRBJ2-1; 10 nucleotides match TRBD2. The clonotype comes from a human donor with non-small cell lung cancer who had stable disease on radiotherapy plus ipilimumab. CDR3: CAISVAGGNNEQFF. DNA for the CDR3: TGTGCCATCAGCGTAGCGGGAGGAAACAATGAGCAGTTCTTC.